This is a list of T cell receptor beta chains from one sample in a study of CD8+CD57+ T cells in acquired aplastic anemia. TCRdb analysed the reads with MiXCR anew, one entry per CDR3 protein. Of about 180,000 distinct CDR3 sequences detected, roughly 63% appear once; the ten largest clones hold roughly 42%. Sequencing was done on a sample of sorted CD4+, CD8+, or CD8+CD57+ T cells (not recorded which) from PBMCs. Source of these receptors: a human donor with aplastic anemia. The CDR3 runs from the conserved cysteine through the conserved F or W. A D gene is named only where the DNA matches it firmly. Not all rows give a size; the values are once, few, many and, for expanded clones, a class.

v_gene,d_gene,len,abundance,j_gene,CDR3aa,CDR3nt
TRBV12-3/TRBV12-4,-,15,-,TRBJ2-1,CASSQRPNSYNEQFF,TGTGCCAGCAGCCAGCGGCCAAACTCCTACAATGAGCAGTTCTTC
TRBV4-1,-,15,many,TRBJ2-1,CASSQRQDPKSEQFF,TGCGCCAGCAGCCAAAGACAAGACCCCAAATCTGAGCAGTTCTTC
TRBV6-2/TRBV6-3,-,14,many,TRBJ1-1,CASSYGRMNTEAFF,TGTGCCAGCAGTTACGGGCGAATGAACACTGAAGCTTTCTTT
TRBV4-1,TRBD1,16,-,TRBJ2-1,CTSSQARTGGYNEQFF,TGCACCAGCAGCCAAGCCCGGACAGGGGGATACAATGAGCAGTTCTTC
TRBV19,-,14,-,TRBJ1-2,CASSPSVGSYGYTF,TGTGCCAGTAGCCCCTCTGTTGGGAGCTATGGCTACACCTTC
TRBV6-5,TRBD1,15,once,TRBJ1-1,CASSYQGARVTEAFF,TGTGCCAGCAGTTACCAGGGGGCACGGGTCACTGAAGCTTTCTTT
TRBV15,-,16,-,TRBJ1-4,CATSRDRPATNEKLFF,TGTGCCACCAGCAGAGACCGACCCGCGACTAATGAAAAACTGTTTTTT
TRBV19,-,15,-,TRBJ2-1,CASTKRGERYNEQFF,TGTGCCAGTACCAAACGTGGGGAGAGGTACAATGAGCAGTTCTTC
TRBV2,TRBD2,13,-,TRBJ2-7,CASGRAGIYEQYF,TGTGCCAGCGGGAGGGCAGGGATCTACGAGCAGTACTTC
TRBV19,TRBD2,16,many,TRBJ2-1,CASYPSGLDLYNEQFF,TGTGCCTCTTATCCCAGTGGACTAGATCTTTACAATGAGCAGTTCTTC
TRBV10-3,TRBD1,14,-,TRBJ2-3,CATRGQGSADTQYF,TGTGCCACCAGGGGACAGGGTAGCGCAGATACGCAGTATTTT
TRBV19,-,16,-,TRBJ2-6,CASSISGPSGANVLTF,TGTGCCAGTAGTATCAGCGGTCCCTCTGGGGCCAACGTCCTGACTTTC
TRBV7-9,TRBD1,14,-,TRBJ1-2,CASSLTTGEYGYTF,TGTGCCAGCAGCTTAACGACAGGGGAATATGGCTACACCTTC
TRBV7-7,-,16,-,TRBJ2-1,CASSLERGATYKEQFF,TGTGCCAGCAGCTTAGAAAGGGGCGCGACCTACAAGGAGCAGTTCTTC
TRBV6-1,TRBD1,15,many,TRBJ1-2,CASSSTGQGNGGYTF,TGTGCCAGCAGTTCAACAGGACAGGGAAACGGTGGCTACACCTTC
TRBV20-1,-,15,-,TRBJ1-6,CSARDAGLDNSPLHF,TGCAGTGCTAGAGACGCAGGGCTAGATAATTCACCCCTCCACTTT
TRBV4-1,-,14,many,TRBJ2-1,CASSQLNYRYEQFF,TGCGCCAGCAGCCAACTAAACTACAGGTATGAGCAGTTCTTC
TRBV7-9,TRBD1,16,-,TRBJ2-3,CASSLVGQGATDTQYF,TGTGCCAGCAGCTTGGTGGGACAGGGGGCTACAGATACGCAGTATTTT
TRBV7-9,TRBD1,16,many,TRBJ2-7,CASSPKTGIEGYEQYF,TGTGCCAGCAGCCCAAAGACAGGGATAGAGGGCTACGAGCAGTACTTC
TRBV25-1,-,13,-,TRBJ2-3,CASSFVRTDTQYF,TGTGCCAGCAGCTTTGTCCGCACAGATACGCAGTATTTT
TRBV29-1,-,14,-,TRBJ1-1,CSVEKAGQVTEAFF,TGCAGCGTTGAAAAGGCCGGCCAGGTCACTGAAGCTTTCTTT
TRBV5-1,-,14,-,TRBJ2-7,CASSPGTPSYEQYF,TGCGCCAGCAGCCCCGGGACACCTTCCTACGAGCAGTACTTC
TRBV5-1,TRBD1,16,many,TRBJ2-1,CASYPVGQGEDNEQFF,TGCGCCAGTTACCCCGTGGGACAGGGGGAAGACAATGAGCAGTTCTTC
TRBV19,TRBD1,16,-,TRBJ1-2,CASSIDQPDRSDGYTF,TGTGCCAGTAGTATAGATCAACCGGACAGGTCCGATGGCTACACCTTC
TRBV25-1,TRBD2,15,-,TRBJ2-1,CASRRTSGGRNEQFF,TGTGCCAGCAGAAGGACTAGCGGGGGGCGGAATGAGCAGTTCTTC
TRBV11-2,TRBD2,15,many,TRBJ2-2,CASSVFEREAGELFF,TGTGCCAGCAGCGTATTTGAGCGGGAAGCCGGGGAGCTGTTTTTT
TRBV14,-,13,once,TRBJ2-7,CASSRIAGVEQYF,TGTGCCAGCAGCCGTATAGCAGGAGTTGAGCAGTACTTC
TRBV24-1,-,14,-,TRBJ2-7,CATSDGGALGEQYF,TGTGCCACCAGTGACGGCGGAGCTTTGGGCGAGCAGTACTTC
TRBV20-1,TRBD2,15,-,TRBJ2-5,CSAPVASGPQETQYF,TGCAGTGCCCCGGTGGCTAGCGGGCCACAAGAGACCCAGTACTTC
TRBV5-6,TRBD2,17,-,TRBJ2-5,CASSLAVGGSAVPTQYF,TGTGCCAGCAGCTTAGCGGTAGGCGGGAGTGCGGTCCCGACCCAGTACTTC
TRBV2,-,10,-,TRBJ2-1,CASSEVDQFF,TGTGCCAGCAGTGAGGTGGATCAGTTCTTC
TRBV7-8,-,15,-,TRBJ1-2,CASSLDGGANYGYTF,TGTGCCAGCAGCTTAGACGGGGGGGCTAACTATGGCTACACCTTC
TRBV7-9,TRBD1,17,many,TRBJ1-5,CASSLGGQGDGFQPQHF,TGTGCCAGCAGCTTAGGAGGACAGGGGGATGGTTTTCAGCCCCAGCATTTT
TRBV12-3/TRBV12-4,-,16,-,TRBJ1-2,CASSLGAPGRSYGYTF,TGTGCCAGCAGTTTAGGGGCGCCAGGCAGGTCCTATGGCTACACCTTC
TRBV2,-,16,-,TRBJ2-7,CASRPRDRGGSYEQYF,TGTGCCAGCAGACCCCGGGACCGAGGGGGCTCCTACGAGCAGTACTTC
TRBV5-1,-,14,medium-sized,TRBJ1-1,CASSLHSLNTEAFF,TGCGCCAGCAGCTTGCACAGCTTGAACACTGAAGCTTTCTTT
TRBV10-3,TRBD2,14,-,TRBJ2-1,CAIYGTSGNNEQFF,TGTGCCATCTACGGGACTAGCGGAAACAATGAGCAGTTCTTC
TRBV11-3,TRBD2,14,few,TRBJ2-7,CASSFAGGEYEQYF,TGTGCCAGCAGCTTTGCGGGAGGTGAATACGAGCAGTACTTC
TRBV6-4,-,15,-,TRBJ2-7,CVSSDCETGSYEQYF,TGTGTCAGCAGTGACTGCGAGACAGGCTCCTACGAGCAGTACTTC
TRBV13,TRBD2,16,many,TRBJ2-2,CASRQLPGLASGELFF,TGTGCCAGCAGGCAGCTTCCGGGACTAGCTTCCGGGGAGCTGTTTTTT
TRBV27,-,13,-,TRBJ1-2,CASSFGATTGYTF,TGTGCCAGCAGTTTTGGGGCGACTACTGGCTACACCTTC
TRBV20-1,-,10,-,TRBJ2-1,CSAQGNEQFF,TGCAGTGCACAGGGCAATGAGCAGTTCTTC
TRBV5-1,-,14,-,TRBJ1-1,CTSSLASGNTEAFF,TGCACCAGCAGCTTGGCCTCAGGGAACACTGAAGCTTTCTTT
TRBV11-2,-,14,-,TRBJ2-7,CASSSTRGSYEQYF,TGTGCCAGCAGCTCAACCCGGGGATCCTACGAGCAGTACTTC
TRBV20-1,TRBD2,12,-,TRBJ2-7,CSSTSGGYEQYF,TGCAGTTCGACTAGCGGGGGTTACGAGCAGTACTTC
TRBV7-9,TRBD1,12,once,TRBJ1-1,CASSPGGQGSFF,TGTGCCAGCAGCCCCGGGGGACAGGGGTCTTTCTTT
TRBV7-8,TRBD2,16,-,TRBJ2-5,CASSLAGAGGLETQYF,TGTGCCAGCAGCTTAGCGGGAGCGGGGGGGCTCGAGACCCAGTACTTC
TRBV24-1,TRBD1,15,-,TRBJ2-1,CATSDLTGRVGEQFF,TGTGCCACCAGTGACCTGACAGGGCGGGTCGGTGAGCAGTTCTTC
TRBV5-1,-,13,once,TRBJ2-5,CASSSTYRETQYF,TGCGCCAGCAGCTCAACATACCGGGAGACCCAGTACTTC
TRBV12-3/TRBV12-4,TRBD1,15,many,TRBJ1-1,CATSGSGTGGTEAFF,TGTGCCACCAGCGGGTCCGGGACAGGGGGCACTGAAGCTTTCTTT
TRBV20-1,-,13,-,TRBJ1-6,CSARDGGASPLHF,TGCAGTGCTAGAGATGGAGGGGCCTCACCCCTCCACTTT
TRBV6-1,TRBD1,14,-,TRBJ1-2,CASSGKTGADGYTF,TGTGCCAGCAGTGGAAAAACAGGGGCGGATGGCTACACCTTC